These T cell receptor beta chains were read from a single sample in a study of cytomegalovirus exposure and HLA in healthy donors. This table comes from immunoSEQ multiplex PCR, and its TCRdb copy is limited to in-frame clones, with some not included. Altogether about 130,000 clones are present, roughly three quarters being singletons, with the ten largest covering 2% to 2.5%. Sample: PBMCs. Source of these receptors: a man aged 25-40 years in good health and CMV-seronegative. Both conserved end residues are part of each CDR3. Each record gives: clone size, V gene, J gene, D gene, CDR3 DNA, CDR3 protein. A D gene is named only where the DNA matches it firmly. Not all rows give a size; the values are once, few, many and, for expanded clones, a class.

abundance: NA; v_gene: TRBV25-1; j_gene: TRBJ2-1; d_gene: TRBD2; CDR3nt: TGTGCCAGCAGTGTGACGACTAGCGGGAGTGGCAGTGAGCAGTTCTTC; CDR3aa: CASSVTTSGSGSEQFF
abundance: few; v_gene: TRBV4-1; j_gene: TRBJ2-1; d_gene: TRBD2; CDR3nt: TGCGCCAGCAGCCAAGCCCCAGGGGCGGGAGGCTACAATGAGCAGTTCTTC; CDR3aa: CASSQAPGAGGYNEQFF
abundance: few; v_gene: TRBV11-3; j_gene: TRBJ2-1; d_gene: TRBD2; CDR3nt: TGTGCCAGCAGCCCGGGGAGCAATAGCGGGAGCTCCTACAATGAGCAGTTCTTC; CDR3aa: CASSPGSNSGSSYNEQFF
abundance: NA; v_gene: TRBV2; j_gene: TRBJ2-1; d_gene: NA; CDR3nt: TGTGCCAGCAGTGAAGGGATAGGGGACTACAATGAGCAGTTCTTC; CDR3aa: CASSEGIGDYNEQFF
abundance: few; v_gene: TRBV30; j_gene: TRBJ2-4; d_gene: TRBD1; CDR3nt: TGTGCCTGGAGTCGGGACAGACAGGGGATCACCAAAAACATTCAGTACTTC; CDR3aa: CAWSRDRQGITKNIQYF
abundance: NA; v_gene: TRBV6-5; j_gene: TRBJ2-1; d_gene: TRBD2; CDR3nt: TGTGCCAGCAGTTCCCTCCTTGGCGGGAGTACCAATGAGCAGTTCTTC; CDR3aa: CASSSLLGGSTNEQFF
abundance: NA; v_gene: TRBV28; j_gene: TRBJ1-1; d_gene: TRBD1; CDR3nt: TGTGCCAGCAGGGCCCCCAGGACAGGGGGGAACACTGAAGCTTTCTTT; CDR3aa: CASRAPRTGGNTEAFF
abundance: NA; v_gene: TRBV5-1; j_gene: TRBJ1-4; d_gene: TRBD1; CDR3nt: TGCGCCAGCAGCTTGGATTTTGCCGGGACAGGGGCCTTGCGAACTGAAAAACTGTTTTTT; CDR3aa: CASSLDFAGTGALRTEKLFF
abundance: once; v_gene: TRBV2; j_gene: TRBJ2-1; d_gene: TRBD2; CDR3nt: TGTGCCAGCATTGGGACTAGCGGGCCAGGTGAGCAGTTCTTC; CDR3aa: CASIGTSGPGEQFF
abundance: NA; v_gene: TRBV5-6; j_gene: TRBJ2-3; d_gene: NA; CDR3nt: TGTGCCAGCAGCTTCAGTGTGGTAGCCAGCACAGATACGCAGTATTTT; CDR3aa: CASSFSVVASTDTQYF
abundance: NA; v_gene: TRBV30; j_gene: TRBJ2-1; d_gene: TRBD1; CDR3nt: TGTGCCTGGAGTGTATGGGGTGCCGGACAGGGGCGACTAGGGCCCCACAATGAGCAGTTCTTC; CDR3aa: CAWSVWGAGQGRLGPHNEQFF
abundance: NA; v_gene: TRBV6-1; j_gene: TRBJ2-5; d_gene: NA; CDR3nt: TGTGCCAGCAGTCGGGACTCTCGGGAGACCCAGTACTTC; CDR3aa: CASSRDSRETQYF
abundance: NA; v_gene: TRBV11-2; j_gene: TRBJ2-7; d_gene: NA; CDR3nt: TGTGCCAGCAGCTTAGACCGTGACGAGCAGTACTTC; CDR3aa: CASSLDRDEQYF
abundance: NA; v_gene: TRBV4-2; j_gene: TRBJ2-6; d_gene: TRBD2; CDR3nt: TGTGCCAGCAGCCAAGATATGGTAGAACTAGCGGGAGCTGGGGCCAACGTCCTGACTTTC; CDR3aa: CASSQDMVELAGAGANVLTF
abundance: NA; v_gene: TRBV19; j_gene: TRBJ1-4; d_gene: TRBD1; CDR3nt: TGTGCCAGTACATTTTCTCCGACAGGGAGTTATGCTAATGAAAAACTGTTTTTT; CDR3aa: CASTFSPTGSYANEKLFF
abundance: NA; v_gene: TRBV5-5; j_gene: TRBJ2-7; d_gene: TRBD1; CDR3nt: TGTGCCAGCACCCCCGGGACAGACGTCTACGAGCAGTACTTC; CDR3aa: CASTPGTDVYEQYF
abundance: NA; v_gene: TRBV6-7; j_gene: TRBJ1-1; d_gene: NA; CDR3nt: TGTGCCAGCGGTTACTCGGAGGGGAAGGCTTTCTTT; CDR3aa: CASGYSEGKAFF
abundance: NA; v_gene: TRBV7-9; j_gene: TRBJ2-2; d_gene: NA; CDR3nt: TGTGCCAGCAGCTTTGGCGGCTCGGAGCTGTTTTTT; CDR3aa: CASSFGGSELFF
abundance: NA; v_gene: TRBV5-1; j_gene: TRBJ2-3; d_gene: TRBD2; CDR3nt: TGCGCCAGCAGCGATTTAGCGGGAGGGACGTCGAATACGCAGTATTTT; CDR3aa: CASSDLAGGTSNTQYF
abundance: NA; v_gene: TRBV5-1; j_gene: TRBJ1-1; d_gene: NA; CDR3nt: TGCGCCAGCAGCTACCTGACAGAGAACACTGAAGCTTTCTTT; CDR3aa: CASSYLTENTEAFF
abundance: NA; v_gene: TRBV9; j_gene: TRBJ1-1; d_gene: NA; CDR3nt: TGTGCCAGCAGCCCGAGAGCAGGGAACACTGAAGCTTTCTTT; CDR3aa: CASSPRAGNTEAFF
abundance: once; v_gene: TRBV9; j_gene: TRBJ2-7; d_gene: TRBD2; CDR3nt: TGTGCCAGCAGCACTAGCGGGAGGGGTTACGAGCAGTACTTC; CDR3aa: CASSTSGRGYEQYF
abundance: NA; v_gene: TRBV27; j_gene: TRBJ1-5; d_gene: NA; CDR3nt: TGTGCCAACAAGGGCAGGGTTCAGCCCCAGCATTTT; CDR3aa: CANKGRVQPQHF
abundance: NA; v_gene: TRBV19; j_gene: TRBJ1-5; d_gene: TRBD1; CDR3nt: TGTGCCAGTAGTATACTACCCGACAGGGGAGGGCAGCCCCAGCATTTT; CDR3aa: CASSILPDRGGQPQHF
abundance: once; v_gene: TRBV5-1; j_gene: TRBJ1-4; d_gene: NA; CDR3nt: TGCGCCAGCAGCACGAGACACGGTAATGAAAAACTGTTTTTT; CDR3aa: CASSTRHGNEKLFF
abundance: NA; v_gene: TRBV6-5; j_gene: TRBJ2-1; d_gene: TRBD2; CDR3nt: TGTGCCAGCAGTCCCCGCGGGGGGCAGTACAATGAGCAGTTCTTC; CDR3aa: CASSPRGGQYNEQFF
abundance: NA; v_gene: TRBV29-1; j_gene: TRBJ2-5; d_gene: TRBD1; CDR3nt: TGCAGCGTTAAGAGGGGGACAGGGCAAGAGACCCAGTACTTC; CDR3aa: CSVKRGTGQETQYF
abundance: NA; v_gene: TRBV10-3; j_gene: TRBJ2-2; d_gene: NA; CDR3nt: TGTGCCATCAGTATAACGGGGGTAGGCACCGGGGAGCTGTTTTTT; CDR3aa: CAISITGVGTGELFF
abundance: NA; v_gene: TRBV19; j_gene: TRBJ1-1; d_gene: NA; CDR3nt: TGTGCCAGTAGTACCCCCCGGGGGGGAGGAAACACTGAAGCTTTCTTT; CDR3aa: CASSTPRGGGNTEAFF
abundance: NA; v_gene: TRBV25-1; j_gene: TRBJ2-1; d_gene: TRBD2; CDR3nt: TGTGCCAGCAGTGAGGACGGGAGGGTTGGATACAATGAGCAGTTCTTC; CDR3aa: CASSEDGRVGYNEQFF
abundance: NA; v_gene: TRBV28; j_gene: TRBJ1-5; d_gene: NA; CDR3nt: TGTGCCAGCGGAGGCAATCAGCCCCAGCATTTT; CDR3aa: CASGGNQPQHF
abundance: NA; v_gene: TRBV29-1; j_gene: TRBJ1-5; d_gene: NA; CDR3nt: TGCAGCGGTAGCGCGGGGTCCGATCAGCCCCAGCATTTT; CDR3aa: CSGSAGSDQPQHF
abundance: NA; v_gene: TRBV18; j_gene: TRBJ2-7; d_gene: NA; CDR3nt: TGTGCCAGCTCCGCATCTAGCGAACTCTCCTACGAGCAGTACTTC; CDR3aa: CASSASSELSYEQYF
abundance: NA; v_gene: TRBV19; j_gene: TRBJ1-1; d_gene: NA; CDR3nt: TGTGCCAGTAGTCCGCCGGGATCGGACACTGAAGCTTTCTTT; CDR3aa: CASSPPGSDTEAFF
abundance: NA; v_gene: TRBV7-9; j_gene: TRBJ2-4; d_gene: NA; CDR3nt: TGTTCCAGCAGCTCAAAAAACATTCAGTACTTC; CDR3aa: CSSSSKNIQYF
abundance: NA; v_gene: TRBV21-1; j_gene: TRBJ2-1; d_gene: NA; CDR3nt: TGTGCCAGCAGCAAAGCTGGTGTCCGGGAGAGCTCCTACAATGAGCAGTTCTTC; CDR3aa: CASSKAGVRESSYNEQFF
abundance: NA; v_gene: TRBV19; j_gene: TRBJ1-1; d_gene: NA; CDR3nt: TGTGCCAGTAGTCGCCGGGAGCTCACTGAAGCTTTCTTT; CDR3aa: CASSRRELTEAFF
abundance: NA; v_gene: TRBV18; j_gene: TRBJ1-1; d_gene: NA; CDR3nt: TGTGCCAGCTCACCACCGTCATTGAACACTGAAGCTTTCTTT; CDR3aa: CASSPPSLNTEAFF
abundance: NA; v_gene: TRBV11-3; j_gene: TRBJ2-1; d_gene: TRBD2; CDR3nt: TGTGCCAGCAGCCCCTCGGGGGGGGGTTACAATGAGCAGTTCTTC; CDR3aa: CASSPSGGGYNEQFF
abundance: NA; v_gene: TRBV7-9; j_gene: TRBJ1-2; d_gene: NA; CDR3nt: TGTGCCAGCAGCCCAACGACGGGAGACATATATGGCTACACCTTC; CDR3aa: CASSPTTGDIYGYTF
abundance: NA; v_gene: TRBV2; j_gene: TRBJ2-2; d_gene: TRBD1; CDR3nt: TGTGCCAGCAGACCCGGGACAGGGGGCTTTTATTACACCGGGGAGCTGTTTTTT; CDR3aa: CASRPGTGGFYYTGELFF
abundance: NA; v_gene: TRBV6-6; j_gene: TRBJ2-3; d_gene: NA; CDR3nt: TGTGCCAGCAGTTACTCGACACCAACAGATACGCAGTATTTT; CDR3aa: CASSYSTPTDTQYF
abundance: NA; v_gene: TRBV5-1; j_gene: TRBJ2-7; d_gene: TRBD2; CDR3nt: TGCGCCAGCAGCTTTAGCGGGAGGACCAGCTCCTACGAGCAGTACTTC; CDR3aa: CASSFSGRTSSYEQYF
abundance: NA; v_gene: TRBV7-7; j_gene: TRBJ2-7; d_gene: TRBD2; CDR3nt: TGTGCTAGCAGCCCAGAGGGTGCTAGCGGGAGTGGCGAGCAGTACTTC; CDR3aa: CASSPEGASGSGEQYF